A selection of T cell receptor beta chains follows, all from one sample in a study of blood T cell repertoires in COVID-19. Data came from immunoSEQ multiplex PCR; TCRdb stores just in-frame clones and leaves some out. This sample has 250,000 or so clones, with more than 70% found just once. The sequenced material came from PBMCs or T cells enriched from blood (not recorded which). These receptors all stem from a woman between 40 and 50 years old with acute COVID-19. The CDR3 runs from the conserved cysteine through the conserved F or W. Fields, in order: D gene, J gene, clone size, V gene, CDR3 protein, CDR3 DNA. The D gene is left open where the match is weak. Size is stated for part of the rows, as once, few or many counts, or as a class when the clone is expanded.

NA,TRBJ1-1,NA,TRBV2,CASSESGRTEAFF,TGTGCCAGCAGTGAAAGTGGGCGCACTGAAGCTTTCTTT
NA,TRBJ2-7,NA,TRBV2,CASSVRTVSYEQYF,TGTGCCAGCAGTGTCAGGACAGTCTCCTACGAGCAGTACTTC
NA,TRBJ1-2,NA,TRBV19,CASSIANRDGYTF,TGTGCCAGTAGTATCGCAAACAGAGATGGCTACACCTTC
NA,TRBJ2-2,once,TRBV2,CASRLDGTNTGELFF,TGTGCCAGCAGACTGGACGGGACGAACACCGGGGAGCTGTTTTTT
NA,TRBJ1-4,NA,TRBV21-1,CASSITGEGQVEKLFF,TGTGCCAGCAGCATAACAGGGGAGGGACAGGTTGAAAAACTGTTTTTT
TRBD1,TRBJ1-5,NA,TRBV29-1,CSAGPQGAAGPQHF,TGCAGCGCCGGACCTCAGGGGGCCGCGGGGCCCCAGCATTTT
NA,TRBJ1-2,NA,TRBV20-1,CSASLPTYGYTF,TGCAGTGCTAGTCTCCCTACCTATGGCTACACCTTC
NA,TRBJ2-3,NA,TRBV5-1,CASRSATSSDTQYF,TGCGCCAGCAGGTCCGCTACTAGCTCAGATACGCAGTATTTT
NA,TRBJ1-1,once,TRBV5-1,CASSTQGHGTEAFF,TGCGCCAGCAGCACACAGGGTCATGGCACTGAAGCTTTCTTT
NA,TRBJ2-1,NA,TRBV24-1,CATSDLGGSGEQFF,TGTGCCACCAGTGATTTAGGAGGGTCGGGTGAGCAGTTCTTC
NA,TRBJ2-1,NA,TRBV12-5,CASGALQGEQFF,TGTGCTAGTGGTGCCCTGCAGGGTGAGCAGTTCTTC
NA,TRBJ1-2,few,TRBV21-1,CASSKGPRGYTF,TGTGCCAGCAGCAAAGGCCCCAGAGGCTACACCTTC
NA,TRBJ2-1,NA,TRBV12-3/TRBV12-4,CASSFEGMNEQFF,TGTGCCAGCAGTTTTGAGGGTATGAATGAGCAGTTCTTC
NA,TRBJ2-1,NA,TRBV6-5,CASSPDRSSYNEQFF,TGTGCCAGCAGCCCCGACCGGAGCTCCTACAATGAGCAGTTCTTC
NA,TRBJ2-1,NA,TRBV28,CASSGEQGLGDNEQFF,TGTGCCAGCAGCGGAGAACAGGGTTTGGGAGACAATGAGCAGTTCTTC
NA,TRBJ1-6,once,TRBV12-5,CASGLIQAAGSPLHF,TGTGCTAGTGGTTTAATCCAGGCGGCGGGTTCACCCCTCCACTTT
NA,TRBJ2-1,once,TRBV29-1,CSVGLLDSAHEQFF,TGCAGCGTTGGGTTGTTGGACAGTGCCCATGAGCAGTTCTTC
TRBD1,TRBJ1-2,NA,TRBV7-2,CASKWTGGFNYGYTF,TGTGCCAGCAAGTGGACAGGGGGCTTTAACTATGGCTACACCTTC
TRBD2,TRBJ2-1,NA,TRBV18,CASSPLGLAGTEQFF,TGTGCCAGCTCACCACTTGGACTAGCGGGGACTGAGCAGTTCTTC
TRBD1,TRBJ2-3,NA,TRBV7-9,CASSPGRGPGDTQYF,TGTGCCAGCAGCCCCGGCAGGGGGCCCGGGGATACGCAGTATTTT
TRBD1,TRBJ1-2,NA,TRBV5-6,CASSPPDRVRGYTF,TGTGCCAGCAGCCCGCCGGACAGGGTTCGGGGCTACACCTTC
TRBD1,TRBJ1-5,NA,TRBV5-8,CASSSGTAPNQPQHF,TGTGCCAGCAGCTCCGGGACAGCCCCCAATCAGCCCCAGCATTTT
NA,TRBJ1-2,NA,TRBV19,CASSNTGYFTF,TGTGCCAGTAGTAATACAGGGTACTTCACCTTC
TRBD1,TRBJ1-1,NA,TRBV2,CASSRTGGGTEAFF,TGTGCCAGCAGTCGGACAGGGGGCGGCACTGAAGCTTTCTTT
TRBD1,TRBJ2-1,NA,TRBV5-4,CASSLAGGSVGGEQFF,TGTGCCAGCAGCTTGGCAGGGGGCTCAGTTGGCGGTGAGCAGTTCTTC
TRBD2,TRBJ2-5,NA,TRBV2,CASTLRLAVKETQYF,TGTGCCAGCACCCTCCGACTAGCGGTGAAAGAGACCCAGTACTTC
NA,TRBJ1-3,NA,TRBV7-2,CASSPQGSGNTIYF,TGTGCCAGCAGCCCCCAGGGCTCTGGAAACACCATATATTTT
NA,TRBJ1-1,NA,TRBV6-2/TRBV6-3,CASSYSTLSGVNTEAFF,TGTGCCAGCAGTTACTCGACCTTATCCGGAGTCAACACTGAAGCTTTCTTT
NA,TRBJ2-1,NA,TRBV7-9,CASSSGTYNEQFF,TGTGCCAGCAGCTCGGGGACCTACAATGAGCAGTTCTTC
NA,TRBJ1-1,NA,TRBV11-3,CASSSRTRSTEAFF,TGTGCCAGCAGCTCCAGGACACGTAGCACTGAAGCTTTCTTT
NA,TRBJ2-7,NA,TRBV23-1,CASSQSLERGTDSYEQYF,TGCGCCAGCAGTCAATCTCTGGAAAGAGGGACTGACTCCTACGAGCAGTACTTC
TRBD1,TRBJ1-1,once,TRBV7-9,CASSFRQGVEAFF,TGTGCCAGCAGCTTTAGACAGGGGGTGGAAGCTTTCTTT
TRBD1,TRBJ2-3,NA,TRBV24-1,CATSGQGWGADTQYF,TGTGCCACCAGTGGACAGGGTTGGGGTGCAGATACGCAGTATTTT
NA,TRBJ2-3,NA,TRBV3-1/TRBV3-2,CASSQVGGSQYF,TGTGCCAGCAGCCAAGTCGGCGGGTCGCAGTATTTT
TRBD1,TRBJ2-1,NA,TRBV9,CASSVRGRTGPSDEQFF,TGTGCCAGCAGCGTAAGAGGACGGACAGGCCCTTCGGATGAGCAGTTCTTC
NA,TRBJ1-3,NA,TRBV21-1,CASSKSNDRGPGNTIYF,TGTGCCAGCAGCAAGTCTAATGACAGGGGGCCTGGAAACACCATATATTTT
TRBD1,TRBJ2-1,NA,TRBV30,CAWSARQGDEQFF,TGTGCCTGGAGTGCCAGACAGGGAGATGAGCAGTTCTTC
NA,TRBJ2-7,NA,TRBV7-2,CASSLGLRTRVNEQYF,TGTGCCAGCAGCTTAGGACTGAGGACACGGGTAAACGAGCAGTACTTC
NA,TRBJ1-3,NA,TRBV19,CASSIRGRGNTIYF,TGTGCCAGTAGTATACGAGGGAGGGGAAACACCATATATTTT
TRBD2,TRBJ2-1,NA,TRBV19,CASSPRVGAGKASYNEQFF,TGTGCCAGTAGTCCGCGGGTGGGAGCGGGAAAGGCCTCCTACAATGAGCAGTTCTTC
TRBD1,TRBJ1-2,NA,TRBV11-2,CASSSTGTGYTF,TGTGCCAGCAGCTCGACAGGGACTGGCTACACCTTC
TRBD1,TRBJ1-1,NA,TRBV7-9,CASSPRGTGGTEAFF,TGTGCCAGCAGCCCCCGTGGGACAGGGGGCACTGAAGCTTTCTTT
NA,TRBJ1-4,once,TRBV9,CASSVSGVEKLFF,TGTGCCAGCAGCGTCTCGGGAGTTGAAAAACTGTTTTTT
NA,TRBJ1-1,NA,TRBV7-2,CATRQRMNTEAFF,TGTGCCACCCGACAGAGAATGAACACTGAAGCTTTCTTT
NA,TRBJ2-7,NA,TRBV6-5,CASSPVRGPEQYF,TGTGCCAGCAGTCCCGTGAGAGGGCCCGAGCAGTACTTC
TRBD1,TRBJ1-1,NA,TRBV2,CASSVGGQGAKAFF,TGTGCCAGCAGTGTAGGGGGACAGGGGGCGAAAGCTTTCTTT
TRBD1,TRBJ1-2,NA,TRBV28,CASSLDRIYGYTF,TGTGCCAGCAGTTTGGACAGGATCTATGGCTACACCTTC
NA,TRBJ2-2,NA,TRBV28,CASSYNTGELFF,TGTGCCAGCAGCTATAACACCGGGGAGCTGTTTTTT
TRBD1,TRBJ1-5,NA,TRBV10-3,CAISEGGTGGGQPQHF,TGTGCCATCAGTGAGGGAGGGACAGGGGGCGGTCAGCCCCAGCATTTT
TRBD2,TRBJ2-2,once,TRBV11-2,CASGWPSSSGRASGELFF,TGTGCCAGCGGCTGGCCGTCCTCTAGCGGGAGGGCCTCCGGGGAGCTGTTTTTT
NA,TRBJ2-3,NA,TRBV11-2,CASSLGSRMRRTDTQYF,TGTGCCAGCAGCTTAGGGTCCCGGATGAGGAGAACAGATACGCAGTATTTT
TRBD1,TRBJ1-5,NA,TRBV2,CASRGGQGGRQPQHF,TGTGCCAGCAGGGGCGGACAGGGCGGTCGTCAGCCCCAGCATTTT
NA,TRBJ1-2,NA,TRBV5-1,CASGGGPRGYGYTF,TGCGCCAGCGGGGGAGGCCCGAGGGGCTATGGCTACACCTTC
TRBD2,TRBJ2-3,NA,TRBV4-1,CASSGTSGSSTDTQYF,TGCGCCAGCAGCGGGACTAGCGGGAGTAGTACAGATACGCAGTATTTT
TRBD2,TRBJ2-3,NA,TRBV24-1,CATSGVERGSTDTQYF,TGTGCCACCAGTGGCGTCGAGCGGGGGAGCACAGATACGCAGTATTTT
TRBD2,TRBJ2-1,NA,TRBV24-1,CATSGRGGPYNEQFF,TGTGCCACCAGTGGGCGGGGGGGCCCCTACAATGAGCAGTTCTTC